This T cell receptor (beta chain) was sequenced for a study of cytomegalovirus exposure and HLA in healthy donors. General study results and limits: As was reported, the classifier diagnosed cytomegalovirus status with high specificity and sensitivity. Apparent HLA restriction characterized most CMV-associated TCR beta chains in a later analysis.

With 60 Vbeta and 13 Jbeta primers, the PCR was carried out. Produced via immunoSEQ multiplex PCR; TCRdb's table is partial and in-frame only. The table records 200,000 to 250,000 clones, over 60% of them present only once. Nominally healthy donors provided the samples, though records likely missed some immune exposures. This CDR3 is 13 amino acids long. This clone occurred once. Its antigen is as yet unknown. The chain joins TRBV21-1 to TRBJ2-3; TRBD1, the table's D call, lacks a check against the DNA. TRBV21-1 is classified as a pseudogene. The sample consisted of PBMCs. The sequence was collected from a man in his late teens or twenties in good health and CMV-seronegative. The CDR3, as DNA: TGTGCCAGCAAGAGACAGGGCACAGATACGCAGTATTTT. Translating it yields CASKRQGTDTQYF.